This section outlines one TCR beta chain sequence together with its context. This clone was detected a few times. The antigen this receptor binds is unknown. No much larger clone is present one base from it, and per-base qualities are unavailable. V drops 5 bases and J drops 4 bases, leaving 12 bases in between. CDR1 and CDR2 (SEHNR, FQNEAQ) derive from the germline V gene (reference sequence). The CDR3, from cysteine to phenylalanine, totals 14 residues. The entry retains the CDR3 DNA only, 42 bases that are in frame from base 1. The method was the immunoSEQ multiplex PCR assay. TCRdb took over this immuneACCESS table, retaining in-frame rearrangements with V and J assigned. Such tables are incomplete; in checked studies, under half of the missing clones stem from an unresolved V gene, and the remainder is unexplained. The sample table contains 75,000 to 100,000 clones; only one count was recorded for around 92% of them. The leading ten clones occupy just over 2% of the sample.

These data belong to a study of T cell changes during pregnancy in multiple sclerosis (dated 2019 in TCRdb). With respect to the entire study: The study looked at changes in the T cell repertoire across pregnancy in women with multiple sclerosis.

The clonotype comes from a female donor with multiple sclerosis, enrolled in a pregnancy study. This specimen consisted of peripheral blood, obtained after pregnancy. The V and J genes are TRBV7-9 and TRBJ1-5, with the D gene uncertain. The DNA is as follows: TGTGCCAGCAGCCCCGGGAGTGGGAATCAGCCCCAGCATTTT. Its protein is CASSPGSGNQPQHF.